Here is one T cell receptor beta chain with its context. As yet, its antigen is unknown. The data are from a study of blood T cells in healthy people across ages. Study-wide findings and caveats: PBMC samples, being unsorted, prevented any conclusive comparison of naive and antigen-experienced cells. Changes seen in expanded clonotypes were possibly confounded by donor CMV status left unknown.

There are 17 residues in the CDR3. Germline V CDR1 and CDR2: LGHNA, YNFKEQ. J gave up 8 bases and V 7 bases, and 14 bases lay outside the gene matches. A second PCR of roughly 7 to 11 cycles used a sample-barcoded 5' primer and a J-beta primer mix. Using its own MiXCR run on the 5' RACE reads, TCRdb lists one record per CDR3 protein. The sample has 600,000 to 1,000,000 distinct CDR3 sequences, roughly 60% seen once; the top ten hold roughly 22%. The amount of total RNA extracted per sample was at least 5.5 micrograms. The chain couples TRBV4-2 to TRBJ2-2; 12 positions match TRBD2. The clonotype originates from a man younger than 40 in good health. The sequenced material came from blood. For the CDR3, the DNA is TGTGCCAGCAACCGGAATCTAGCGGGGGGGCCCGATGGGGAGCTGTTTTTT. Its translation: CASNRNLAGGPDGELFF.